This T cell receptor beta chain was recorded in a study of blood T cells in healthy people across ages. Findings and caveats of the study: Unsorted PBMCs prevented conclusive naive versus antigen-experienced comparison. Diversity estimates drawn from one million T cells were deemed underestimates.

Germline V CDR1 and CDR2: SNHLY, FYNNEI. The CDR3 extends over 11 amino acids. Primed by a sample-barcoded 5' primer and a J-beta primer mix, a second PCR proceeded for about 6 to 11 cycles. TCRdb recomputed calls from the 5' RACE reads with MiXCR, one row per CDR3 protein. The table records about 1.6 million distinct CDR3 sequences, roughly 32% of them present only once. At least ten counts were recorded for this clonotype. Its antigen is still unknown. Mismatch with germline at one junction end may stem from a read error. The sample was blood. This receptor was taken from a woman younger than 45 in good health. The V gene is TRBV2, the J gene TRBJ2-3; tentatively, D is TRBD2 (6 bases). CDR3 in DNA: TGCGCCAGCAGGGAGGCAGATACGCAGTATTTT. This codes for CASREADTQYF.